A selection of T cell receptor beta chains follows, all from one sample in a study of T cells in Graves' hyperthyroidism and ophthalmopathy. TCRdb used MiXCR to reprocess the multiplex PCR reads, holding one entry per CDR3 protein. The data contain approximately 360,000 distinct CDR3 sequences, around 25% of them singletons. What was sequenced was blood. These receptors were taken from a man between 50 and 59 years old with Graves' hyperthyroidism. Each CDR3 is given with its conserved first and last residue. D genes are given only for firm matches. For some rows the clone size is stated as once, few or many, or as a class when expanded; others skip it.

abundance,j_gene,v_gene,d_gene,CDR3aa,CDR3nt
-,TRBJ2-3,TRBV14,TRBD2,CASSRLVAGVGTDTQYF,TGTGCCAGCAGCCGCTTGGTAGCGGGAGTTGGGACAGATACGCAGTATTTT
-,TRBJ2-3,TRBV9,-,CASSPKRIDSSTDTQYF,TGTGCCAGCAGCCCAAAGAGGATCGACTCTTCCACAGATACGCAGTATTTT
-,TRBJ2-7,TRBV6-1,TRBD2,CASSGPREREINEQYF,TGTGCCAGCAGTGGCCCTAGGGAGCGGGAAATCAACGAGCAGTACTTC
few,TRBJ1-1,TRBV2,-,CASRTTGQRGAFF,TGTGCCAGCAGAACCACCGGGCAAAGGGGAGCTTTCTTT
-,TRBJ2-7,TRBV19,-,CASSISGVNEQYF,TGTGCCAGTAGTATATCCGGGGTTAACGAGCAGTACTTC
-,TRBJ2-3,TRBV2,-,CASKFGSPDTQYF,TGTGCCAGCAAGTTTGGCTCCCCAGATACGCAGTATTTT
few,TRBJ2-5,TRBV5-4,TRBD2,CASSLRISGKGETQYF,TGTGCCAGCAGCTTAAGGATAAGCGGGAAGGGGGAGACCCAGTACTTC
once,TRBJ1-5,TRBV6-5,-,CASGILPGEYQPQHF,TGTGCCAGCGGTATACTCCCGGGGGAGTATCAGCCCCAGCATTTT
few,TRBJ2-1,TRBV20-1,-,CSASGERGYNEQFF,TGCAGTGCTAGTGGGGAAAGGGGGTACAATGAGCAGTTCTTC
-,TRBJ2-7,TRBV20-1,TRBD2,CSARFSGTTYEQYF,TGCAGTGCACGTTTTAGCGGGACTACCTACGAGCAGTACTTC
few,TRBJ2-3,TRBV7-9,-,CASSDDTTQYF,TGTGCCAGCAGCGATGACACCACGCAGTATTTT
-,TRBJ2-1,TRBV5-4,TRBD2,CASSAPATSGNEQFF,TGTGCCAGCAGCGCCCCCGCGACTAGCGGCAATGAGCAGTTCTTC
few,TRBJ1-2,TRBV29-1,-,CSVGQGHGYTF,TGCAGCGTTGGGCAGGGTCATGGCTACACCTTC
many,TRBJ1-1,TRBV27,-,CASSRHREDTEAFF,TGTGCCAGCAGCCGCCACAGGGAGGACACTGAAGCTTTCTTT
-,TRBJ2-7,TRBV7-2,-,CASSLTREYEQYF,TGTGCCAGCAGCTTAACCAGGGAATACGAGCAGTACTTC
few,TRBJ2-7,TRBV20-1,-,CSAQGGGSYEQYF,TGCAGTGCCCAGGGGGGGGGCTCCTACGAGCAGTACTTC
many,TRBJ2-1,TRBV2,-,CASRDQFGEQFF,TGTGCCAGCCGGGACCAATTTGGGGAGCAGTTCTTC
few,TRBJ1-1,TRBV29-1,TRBD1,CSVQQGRTEAFF,TGCAGCGTCCAACAGGGGCGGACTGAAGCTTTCTTT
many,TRBJ1-5,TRBV12-3/TRBV12-4,-,CASSLGGHQPQHF,TGTGCCAGCAGTTTAGGGGGGCATCAGCCCCAGCATTTT
-,TRBJ1-2,TRBV4-1,-,CASSQETQNYGYTF,TGCGCCAGCAGCCAAGAAACACAAAACTATGGCTACACCTTC